This T cell receptor (beta chain) was sequenced for a study of blood T cell repertoires in COVID-19. Across the whole study: Samples came from the United States, Italy and Spain, spanning acute and convalescent COVID-19. T cells, B-cell-depleted T cells, or PBMCs supplied cDNA or gDNA.

Trimming stripped 6 bases from V and 2 bases from J, with 4 bases between. The CDR3 is made up of 11 amino acids. In germline, CDR1 is LGHDT, CDR2 YNNKEL (reference sequence). As originally analysed: By means of reference gene primer amplification, nucleated cell counts were estimated. Using immunoSEQ multiplex PCR, the repertoire was profiled, and TCRdb retains in-frame clones only, with some absent. The D gene and trimming were derived from the DNA, and the V and J assignments and clone size from that table. The sample gives over 250,000 clones, about nine tenths of which show up once; around a tenth is in the top ten.

The V gene is TRBV3-1 (or the pseudogene TRBV3-2), the J gene TRBJ2-5, with unresolved D. The source material was peripheral blood. This TCR derives from a man aged 35-49 years who had recovered from COVID-19. CDR3 protein: CASRSQETQYF. Written as DNA, the CDR3 is TGTGCCAGCAGGTCTCAAGAGACCCAGTACTTC.